The present T cell receptor beta chain was sequenced within a study of shared clonotypes between healthy human individuals. Study as a whole: Donors consisted of a couple of women and a few men between 18 and 49.

Methods used by the authors: ImmunoSEQ yielded junction-only sequences lacking quality scores, so filtering differed. Produced via immunoSEQ multiplex PCR; TCRdb's table is partial and in-frame only. That table furnishes V, J and clone size, whereas the DNA furnished D and trimming. The sample gives about 120,000 clones, around 68% of which show up once; 24% is in the top ten. Comment on this clone: Its matching antigen is unknown. One base separates it from a far larger clone, so it is likely a read error. At the DNA level, this CDR3 is encoded by other sequences in the same sample as well.

General study results and limits: Larger estimated richness was generally seen in naive subsets than in memory subsets.

V was shortened by 7 bases and J by 2 bases, with 14 bases between the two germline ends. CDR1 SGHTA and CDR2 FQGNSA come from the germline V gene. The CDR3 is made up of 14 amino acids. The receptor was isolated from a woman aged 25 to 39 in good health. Sequenced input: memory CD8+ T cells sorted from blood. This sample's subset: CD45RO+ cells pooled with CCR7-negative TemRA cells. This chain links TRBV7-2 with TRBJ1-2; D unclear. The CDR3 DNA follows: TGTGCCAGCACCCCTGCGGGCAGAAACTATGGCTACACCTTC. It translates to CASTPAGRNYGYTF.